This T cell receptor beta chain was sequenced for a study of glioma-infiltrating T cells. General observations from the study: Only very few CDR3 sequences appeared in both tissue and blood. Tissue-blood divergence was below expectation in non-neoplastic patients, above in gliomas.

Using RNA template, CDR3s of TCR alpha and beta were amplified with iRepertoire arm-PCR. Input was roughly 100-450 ng of tissue mRNA or PBMC total RNA. Each CDR3 protein is one row after TCRdb ran MiXCR on the multiplex PCR reads. The profile covers around 150,000 distinct CDR3 sequences, with roughly 43% appearing a single time and about 18% taken by the ten largest. Of note for this clonotype: Its antigen is currently unknown.

The receptor's source is a human donor with low-grade glioma or glioblastoma, undergoing nonglioma brain surgery, or in good health (not recorded which). The sequencing sample was made of glioma tissue, nonneoplastic brain tissue, or PBMCs (not recorded which).

CDR3 sequence reads: CASSTYSGRATGELFF. The CDR3 coding sequence is TGTGCCAGCAGTACCTATAGCGGGAGGGCCACCGGGGAGCTGTTTTTT. This chain connects TRBV6-1 to TRBJ2-2; 11 nucleotides match TRBD2. Germline V CDR1 and CDR2: MNHNS, SASEGT. V dropped 5 bases and J dropped 4; count of bases not matched to a gene: 6. This CDR3 region has 16 residues.